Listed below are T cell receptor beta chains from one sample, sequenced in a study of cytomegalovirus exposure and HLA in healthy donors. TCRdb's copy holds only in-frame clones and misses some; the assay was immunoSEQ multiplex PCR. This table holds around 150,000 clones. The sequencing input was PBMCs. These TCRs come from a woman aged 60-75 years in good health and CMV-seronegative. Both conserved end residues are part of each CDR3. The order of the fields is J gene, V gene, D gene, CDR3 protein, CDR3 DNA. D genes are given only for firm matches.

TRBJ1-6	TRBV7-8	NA	CASSPRGGLNSPLHF	TGTGCCAGCAGCCCGCGCGGAGGGCTTAATTCACCCCTCCACTTT
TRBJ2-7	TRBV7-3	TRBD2	CASSLMAGVQSEQYF	TGTGCCAGCAGCTTAATGGCGGGAGTCCAGAGCGAGCAGTACTTC
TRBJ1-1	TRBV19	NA	CASSTYPGGMITEAFF	TGTGCCAGTAGTACGTACCCCGGGGGGATGATCACTGAAGCTTTCTTT
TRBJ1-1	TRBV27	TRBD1	CASSPMGQGSYTEAFF	TGTGCCAGCAGCCCAATGGGACAGGGTAGTTACACTGAAGCTTTCTTT
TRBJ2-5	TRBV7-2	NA	CASSPDPSGATQYF	TGTGCCAGCAGCCCGGACCCCAGCGGTGCGACCCAGTACTTC
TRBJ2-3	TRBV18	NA	CASRLGGQDTQYF	TGTGCCAGTCGACTCGGGGGGCAAGATACGCAGTATTTT
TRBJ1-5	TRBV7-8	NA	CASSLAQGAVSNQPQHF	TGTGCCAGCAGCTTAGCCCAGGGTGCTGTAAGCAATCAGCCCCAGCATTTT
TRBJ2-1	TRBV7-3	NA	CASSLYGVGDEQFF	TGTGCCAGCAGCTTATATGGGGTCGGGGATGAGCAGTTCTTC
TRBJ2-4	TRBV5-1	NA	CASSLSSLDIQYF	TGCGCCAGCAGCTTGTCCTCCCTTGACATTCAGTACTTC
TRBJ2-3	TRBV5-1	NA	CASSLGVGGADTQYF	TGCGCCAGCAGCTTGGGGGTAGGCGGAGCAGATACGCAGTATTTT
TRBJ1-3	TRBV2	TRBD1	CASSLTQGRVSGNTIYF	TGTGCCAGCAGTCTGACACAGGGGCGCGTCTCTGGAAACACCATATATTTT
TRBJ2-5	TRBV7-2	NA	CASSLFRGIPETQYF	TGTGCCAGCAGTCTCTTTAGAGGTATCCCAGAGACCCAGTACTTC
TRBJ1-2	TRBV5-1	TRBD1	CASIFLPAQGIDGYTF	TGCGCCAGCATTTTTCTACCCGCACAGGGGATAGATGGCTACACCTTC
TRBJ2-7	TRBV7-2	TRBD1	CASSVGQGPYEQYF	TGTGCCAGCAGCGTCGGACAGGGCCCCTACGAGCAGTACTTC
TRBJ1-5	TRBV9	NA	CASSVGGSNQPQHF	TGTGCCAGCAGCGTAGGCGGGAGCAATCAGCCCCAGCATTTT
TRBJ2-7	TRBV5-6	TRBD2	CASSLALAGGSYEQYF	TGTGCCAGCAGCTTGGCACTAGCGGGAGGGTCCTACGAGCAGTACTTC
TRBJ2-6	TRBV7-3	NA	CASSFSSSGANVLTF	TGTGCCAGCAGCTTCTCGAGCTCTGGGGCCAACGTCCTGACTTTC
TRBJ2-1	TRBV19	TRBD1	CASNRDSLYNEQFF	TGTGCCAGTAACCGGGACAGCCTTTACAATGAGCAGTTCTTC
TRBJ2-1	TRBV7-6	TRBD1	CASSTRTGGDNEQFF	TGTGCCAGCAGCACTCGGACAGGGGGAGACAATGAGCAGTTCTTC
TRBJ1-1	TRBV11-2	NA	CASSQNTEAFF	TGTGCCAGCAGCCAGAACACTGAAGCTTTCTTT
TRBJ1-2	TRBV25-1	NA	CASSDLAPYGNYGYTF	TGTGCCAGCAGTGATTTGGCCCCATACGGGAACTATGGCTACACCTTC
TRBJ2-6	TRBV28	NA	CASSFLGGRRANVLTF	TGTGCCAGCAGTTTTTTAGGGGGTCGGAGGGCCAACGTCCTGACTTTC
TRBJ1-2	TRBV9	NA	CASSGRVNYGYTF	TGTGCCAGCAGCGGCCGGGTCAACTATGGCTACACCTTC
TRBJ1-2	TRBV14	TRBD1	CASSLLTGGFGYTF	TGTGCCAGCAGCCTCTTGACAGGGGGCTTTGGCTACACCTTC
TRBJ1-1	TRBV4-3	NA	CASSPEGGEAFF	TGCGCCAGCAGCCCGGAGGGAGGTGAAGCTTTCTTT
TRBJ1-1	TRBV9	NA	CASSVGQGRGNTEAFF	TGTGCCAGCAGCGTGGGGCAGGGGAGGGGGAACACTGAAGCTTTCTTT
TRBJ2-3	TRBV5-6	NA	CASSVFPSLSSTDTQYF	TGTGCCAGCAGCGTCTTCCCTAGCCTCTCTAGCACAGATACGCAGTATTTT
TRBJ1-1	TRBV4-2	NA	CASSLGGGGGAFF	TGTGCCAGCAGCCTTGGGGGGGGCGGCGGAGCTTTCTTT
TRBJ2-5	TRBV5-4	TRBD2	CASSPSGVQETQYF	TGTGCCAGCAGCCCTAGCGGGGTCCAAGAGACCCAGTACTTC
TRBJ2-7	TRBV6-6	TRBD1	CASRAGQGAYEQYF	TGTGCCAGCAGAGCCGGACAGGGGGCCTACGAGCAGTACTTC
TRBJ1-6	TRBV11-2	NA	CASSLDQMVSPLHF	TGTGCCAGCAGCTTAGATCAGATGGTCTCACCCCTCCACTTT
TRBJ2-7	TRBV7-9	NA	CASNPMGGGEQYF	TGTGCCAGCAACCCAATGGGGGGAGGTGAGCAGTACTTC
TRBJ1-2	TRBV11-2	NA	CASSLDRSLPGGF	TGTGCCAGCAGCTTAGATCGCAGTTTACCCGGAGGCTTC
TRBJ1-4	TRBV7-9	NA	CASSFSNEKLFF	TGTGCCAGCAGCTTCTCTAATGAAAAACTGTTTTTT
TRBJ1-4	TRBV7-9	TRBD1	CASSLRTGAEKLFF	TGTGCCAGCAGCTTAAGGACAGGGGCTGAAAAACTGTTTTTT
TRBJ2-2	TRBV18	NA	CASSPPAGHGELFF	TGTGCCAGCTCACCACCGGCCGGACACGGGGAGCTGTTTTTT
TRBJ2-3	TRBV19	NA	CASSTPGVTQYF	TGTGCCAGTAGTACCCCGGGAGTTACGCAGTATTTT
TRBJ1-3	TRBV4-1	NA	CASSQAGGLSGNTIYF	TGCGCCAGCAGCCAAGCTGGCGGGCTCTCTGGAAACACCATATATTTT
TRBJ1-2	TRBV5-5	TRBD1	CASSTGQANYGYTF	TGTGCCAGCAGCACCGGACAGGCGAACTATGGCTACACCTTC
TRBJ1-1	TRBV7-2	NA	CASSLDIKPTEAFF	TGTGCCAGCAGCTTAGACATTAAACCCACTGAAGCTTTCTTT
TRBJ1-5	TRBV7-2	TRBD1	CASSLGGQGFNQPQHF	TGTGCCAGCAGCTTAGGGGGACAGGGTTTCAATCAGCCCCAGCATTTT
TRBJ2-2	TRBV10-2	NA	CASREGGVSTGELFF	TGCGCCAGCAGGGAGGGGGGCGTGAGCACCGGGGAGCTGTTTTTT
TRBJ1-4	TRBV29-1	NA	CSGGWGHEKLFF	TGCAGCGGGGGATGGGGGCATGAAAAACTGTTTTTT
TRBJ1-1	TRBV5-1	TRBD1	CASSFLTGMNTEAFF	TGCGCCAGCAGCTTCCTGACAGGGATGAACACTGAAGCTTTCTTT
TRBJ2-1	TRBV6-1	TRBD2	CASRLAGGYNEQFF	TGTGCCAGTCGGCTAGCGGGAGGGTACAATGAGCAGTTCTTC
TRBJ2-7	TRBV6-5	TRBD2	CASTRTSGGYEQYF	TGTGCCAGCACCAGGACTAGCGGGGGCTACGAGCAGTACTTC
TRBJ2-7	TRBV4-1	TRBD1	CASSTEQGADSYEQYF	TGCGCCAGCAGCACGGAACAGGGGGCCGACTCCTACGAGCAGTACTTC
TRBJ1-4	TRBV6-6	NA	CAATGPKNEKLFF	TGTGCCGCGACAGGACCTAAAAATGAAAAACTGTTTTTT
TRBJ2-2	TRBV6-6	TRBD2	CASSWTSANTGELFF	TGTGCCAGCAGTTGGACTAGCGCGAACACCGGGGAGCTGTTTTTT